This T cell receptor beta chain was observed in a study of T cells in Graves' hyperthyroidism and ophthalmopathy. The TCR beta CDR3 regions underwent amplification using RNA transcripts as the source. HTBI primers were employed in a first-round RT-PCR of the TCR CDR3. In TCRdb, the multiplex PCR reads were re-called with MiXCR into one record per CDR3 protein. The repertoire includes around 530,000 distinct CDR3 sequences, about a sixth of them detected once, and 15% to 20% sits in the top ten. Germline V CDR1 and CDR2: SGHDT, YYEEEE. The CDR3 totals 15 residues. V lost 0 bases to trimming and J lost 8 bases; unmatched junction nucleotides: 6. For ophthalmopathy patients, the Clinical Activity Score was at least 3 and the NOSPECS grade at least 4; duration was under 3 months.

The genes are TRBV5-6 and TRBJ2-1, with TRBD2 identical over 9 bases. Sequencing was performed on blood. The clonotype comes from a woman aged 18-29 years with Graves' ophthalmopathy. The CDR3: CASSLGLAGTYEQFF. The CDR3 nucleotides are TGTGCCAGCAGCTTGGGCCTAGCGGGAACGTATGAGCAGTTCTTC.